The sequence of this TCR beta chain was determined in a study of control samples from healthy donors and cancer patients (dated by TCRdb to the early 2020s). The receptor library was made with the immunoSEQ multiplex PCR assay. Imported from immuneACCESS, the table was reduced by TCRdb to in-frame sequences with V and J called. These copies leave out some clones; in studies compared against another copy, an unresolved V gene accounts for under half, and the cause of the remainder is not known. A total of about 140,000 clones appear in this sample, roughly 92% of them only once. The ten most abundant clones make up over 9% of the sample. V lost 2 bases and J lost 7 bases; the stretch between them is 15 bases long. The CDR3 starts with the cysteine, ends with the phenylalanine, and has 15 residues. Solely the CDR3 DNA is kept, with 45 bases framed from the first base. CDR1 and CDR2 were assigned from the germline V gene as SGHDT and YYEEEE.

This clone occurred once. Its recognized antigen is unknown. The record has no base qualities; no much larger clone is one base away. Sample: blood. This TCR was recovered from a young man in good health. The sequence is built from TRBV5-6 and TRBJ1-4, with the identity of the D gene unclear. The sequenced DNA: TGTGCCAGCAGCTTAAGCCGCTTGGGAGGTGAAAAACTGTTTTTT. Translated, this gives CASSLSRLGGEKLFF.